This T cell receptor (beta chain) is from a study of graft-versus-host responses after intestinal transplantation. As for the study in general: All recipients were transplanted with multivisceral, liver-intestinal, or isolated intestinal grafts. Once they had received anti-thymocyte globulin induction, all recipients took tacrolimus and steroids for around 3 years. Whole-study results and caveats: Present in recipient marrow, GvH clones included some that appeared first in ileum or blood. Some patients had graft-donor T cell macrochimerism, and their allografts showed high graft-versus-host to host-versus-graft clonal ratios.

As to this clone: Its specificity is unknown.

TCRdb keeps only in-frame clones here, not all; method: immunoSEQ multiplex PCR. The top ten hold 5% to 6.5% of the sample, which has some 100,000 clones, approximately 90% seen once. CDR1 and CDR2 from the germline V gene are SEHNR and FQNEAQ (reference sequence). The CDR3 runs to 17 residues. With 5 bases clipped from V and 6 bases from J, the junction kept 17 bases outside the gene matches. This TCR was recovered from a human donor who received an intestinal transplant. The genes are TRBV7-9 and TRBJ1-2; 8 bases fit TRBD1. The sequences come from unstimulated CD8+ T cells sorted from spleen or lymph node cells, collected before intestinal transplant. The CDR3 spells CASSLGSRAATGDGYTF. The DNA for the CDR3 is TGTGCCAGCAGCCTCGGAAGCCGGGCGGCGACAGGGGATGGCTACACCTTC.